This T cell receptor (beta chain) was captured by sequencing in a study of post-analysis software for immune sequencing data. Study-level findings and limits: Five TRBV segments, including TRBV5-6, TRBV5-1 and TRBV20-1, were more frequent in patients than controls.

Unique molecular identifiers had been added to the TCR beta cDNA libraries. TCRdb itself ran the PCR reads through MiXCR, one entry per CDR3 protein. The sample consists of about 540,000 distinct CDR3 sequences, around 31% of them appearing once. V lost 6 bases, J lost 7 bases, and 4 bases stayed unmatched. This CDR3 spans 13 amino acids. Germline V gives CDR1 MDHEN, CDR2 SYDVKM. Concerning this clonotype: Its antigen is currently unknown.

This chain connects TRBV28 to TRBJ2-1; 9 bases map to TRBD2. This receptor was identified in a girl aged 2-17 years with multiple sclerosis. What was sequenced was blood. The CDR3 coding sequence is TGTGCCAGCAGGGGGACTAGCCTAAATGAGCAGTTCTTC. Translation gives CASRGTSLNEQFF.